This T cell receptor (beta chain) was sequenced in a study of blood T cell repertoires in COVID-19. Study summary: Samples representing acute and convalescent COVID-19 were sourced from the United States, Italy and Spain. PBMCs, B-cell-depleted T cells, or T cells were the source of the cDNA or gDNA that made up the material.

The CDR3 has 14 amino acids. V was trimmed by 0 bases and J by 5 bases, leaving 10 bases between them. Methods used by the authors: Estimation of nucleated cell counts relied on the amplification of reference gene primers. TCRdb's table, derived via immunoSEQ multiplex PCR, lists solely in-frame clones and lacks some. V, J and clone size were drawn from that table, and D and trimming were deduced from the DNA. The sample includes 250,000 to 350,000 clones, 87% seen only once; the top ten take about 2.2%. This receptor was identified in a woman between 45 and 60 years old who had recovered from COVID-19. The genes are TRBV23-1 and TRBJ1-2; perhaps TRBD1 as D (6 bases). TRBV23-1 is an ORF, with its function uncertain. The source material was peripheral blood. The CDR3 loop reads CASSQSGGAYGYTF. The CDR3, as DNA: TGCGCCAGCAGTCAATCGGGGGGGGCGTATGGCTACACCTTC.